The clone carrying this T cell receptor (beta chain) was counted ten times or more. The antigen is not known. The data originate from a study of early T cells in non-severe SARS-CoV-2 infection. For the study at large: Chains from this unsorted whole-blood bulk RNA could not be paired. Findings and caveats of the study: Anti-spike CD8 specificities were favored by VDJdb matching, whose results missed private and CD4 specificities.

Attachment of unique molecular identifiers was made to individual cDNA molecules. TCRdb fed the 5' RACE reads into MiXCR, producing one record per CDR3 protein. The table has roughly 60,000 distinct CDR3 sequences, 13% seen once. The CDR3 consists of 17 residues. V lost 4 bases, J lost 1 base, and 18 bases lay in between. In germline, CDR1 is SGHAT, CDR2 FQNNGV. This clonotype was sampled from an adult who was a healthcare worker with PCR-confirmed SARS-CoV-2 infection or an uninfected control (not recorded which). What was sequenced was whole blood. This chain links TRBV11-2 with TRBJ2-3, with TRBD2 as a possible D gene (6 bases). The CDR3 protein is CASSSPSPWEGTDTQYF. The CDR3 nucleotides are TGTGCCAGCAGCTCTCCCTCTCCTTGGGAGGGCACAGATACGCAGTATTTT.